Below, 32 T cell receptor beta chains from the same sample are listed, as sequenced in a study of Graves' ophthalmopathy and Graves' hyperthyroidism. Researchers took RNA transcripts and amplified TCR beta CDR3 regions from them. HTBI-primed RT-PCR formed the first round, and a multiplex PCR formed the second. TCRdb itself ran the multiplex PCR reads through MiXCR, one entry per CDR3 protein. The sample contains hundreds of thousands of distinct CDR3 sequences, 40% of which appear only once. The sequencing sample was made of peripheral blood. The receptor source for this set is an adult man with Graves' ophthalmopathy.

The chain has TRBV20-1 and TRBJ1-4; D perhaps matches TRBD1 (5 bases). CDR1 and CDR2 from the germline V gene are DFQATT and SNEGSKA (reference sequence). This CDR3 comprises 13 residues. Trimming left V 6 bases short and J 6 bases short, with 14 bases between. CDR3 sequence (DNA): TGCAGTGCAAGGGGCCTGAGGGATGAAAAACTGTTTTTT. Its protein product is CSARGLRDEKLFF.

The rearrangement uses TRBV20-1 and TRBJ2-7, with D uncertain. The V and J ends lost 1 base and 1 base respectively, with 11 bases between them. The CDR3 is 14 amino acids. Germline V gene sequence: CDR1 DFQATT, CDR2 SNEGSKA (reference sequence). CDR3 sequence reads: CSARVERFSYEQYF. CDR3 DNA: TGCAGTGCTAGAGTCGAGAGGTTTTCCTACGAGCAGTACTTC.

With regard to this clonotype: Germline and junction disagree at one end, which may indicate a read error. The V and J genes are TRBV10-1 and TRBJ2-7; 9 bases are shared with TRBD2. The CDR3 runs to 12 residues. The germline V gene encodes CDR1 WNHNN and CDR2 SYGVQD (reference sequence). The CDR3 nucleotides read TGTGCCACCTTTAGCGGGGGCCACGAGCAGTACTTC. Its translation is CATFSGGHEQYF.

The chain has TRBV7-8 and TRBJ2-7; maybe TRBD2 (5 bases). The J call may not be correct, given that the DNA end is closer to TRBJ2-1. The CDR3 is 12 amino acids. Germline V gene data show CDR1 as SGHVS and CDR2 as FQNEAQ. The CDR3 loop is CASSSLGNEQFF. The CDR3 nucleotides are TGTGCCAGCAGCTCACTAGGGAATGAGCAGTTCTTC.

As regards this clonotype: One junction end does not reproduce the germline sequence, and a read error may be involved. The rearrangement joins TRBV10-3 to TRBJ1-1, with D possibly TRBD1 on 6 matching bases. CDR1 and CDR2 from the germline V gene are ENHRY and SYGVKD. This CDR3 spans 12 amino acids. In DNA, the CDR3 is TGTGCCCTCAGGGGTCGTGTAGGAGACGCTTTCTTT. Translation: CALRGRVGDAFF.

This chain uses TRBV25-1 with TRBJ1-2; TRBD1 matches 8 bases. V trimming: 5 bases; J trimming: 6 bases; junction bases outside the gene matches: 11. Germline V gene lookup returns CDR1 MGHDK and CDR2 SYGVNS. The CDR3 has 15 residues. CDR3 region: CASSTIIGQGDGYTF. CDR3 sequence (DNA): TGTGCCAGCAGTACGATAATTGGACAGGGAGATGGCTACACCTTC.

The genes are TRBV5-6 and TRBJ2-7; 8 bases line up with TRBD1. The CDR3 has 16 amino acids. Germline CDR1 SGHDT, CDR2 YYEEEE. V lost 2 bases, J lost 0 bases, and 7 bases stayed unmatched. The CDR3 loop is CASSLVAGGSSYEQYF. For the CDR3, the DNA is TGTGCCAGCAGCTTAGTCGCAGGGGGCTCCTCCTACGAGCAGTACTTC.

On this clonotype itself: One junction end disagrees with the germline gene, perhaps due to a read error. This chain links TRBV20-1 with TRBJ2-5, with D perhaps matching TRBD1 or TRBD2 (5 bases each). Germline V gene data show CDR1 as DFQATT and CDR2 as SNEGSKA (reference sequence). CDR3 length: 13 residues. CDR3 DNA sequence: TGCAGTGCTAGAGGGGGGTACCAAGAGACCCAGGACTTC. This translates into CSARGGYQETQDF.

The V call is TRBV7-9, the J call TRBJ2-7, with D perhaps TRBD1 (6 bases). Deletions cut 5 bases from V and 3 bases from J, with 17 bases between. The CDR3 sequence is 15 residues long. Germline V gene sequence: CDR1 SEHNR, CDR2 FQNEAQ (reference sequence). As DNA, the CDR3 is TGTGCCAGCAGCCAGCCAGGGGATTCTCACTACGAGCAGTACTTC. Translation gives CASSQPGDSHYEQYF.

In this sample, this clonotype turned up a few times. The chain uses TRBV29-1 and TRBJ2-7, with 11 positions matching TRBD1. CDR1 is SQVTM, CDR2 ANQGSEA, per germline. Trimming took 4 bases from V and 6 from J; bases not matched to a gene: 5. The CDR3 contains 13 residues. DNA for the CDR3: TGCAGCGTTGGCGGACAGGGGGCGGCCGAGCAGTACTTC. This encodes CSVGGQGAAEQYF.

This clonotype was picked up one time. The CDR3 nucleotides read TGTGCCAGCAGAAACCGGGCCCCTGAAAATGAAAAACTGTTTTTT. Its protein is CASRNRAPENEKLFF. The chain carries TRBV25-1 and TRBJ1-4; D remains unclear. V was clipped by 6 bases and J by 5 bases, with 16 bases between them. The CDR3 loop spans 15 amino acids. Germline values: CDR1 MGHDK, CDR2 SYGVNS.

In its sample, this clonotype was seen many times. This chain connects TRBV29-1 to TRBJ1-5; 11 bases match TRBD1. Germline CDR1 reads SQVTM; CDR2 reads ANQGSEA. Trimming removed 7 bases from V and 10 bases from J; junction bases left unmatched: 9. This CDR3 spans 13 amino acids. CDR3: CSAGTGTGGPQHF. CDR3 bases: TGCAGCGCGGGGACCGGGACAGGGGGACCCCAGCATTTT.

This clonotype was detected only a few times. The chain carries TRBV19 and TRBJ1-2, with a tentative D call TRBD1 (6 bases). This CDR3 spans 14 amino acids. Looked up from germline, CDR1 is LNHDA and CDR2 is SQIVND (reference sequence). V lost 5 bases, J lost 4 bases, and 14 bases lay in between. The CDR3 here is CASSLTTGTYGYTF. CDR3 nucleotides: TGTGCCAGTAGTTTAACGACAGGAACCTATGGCTACACCTTC.

This clonotype was seen at least ten times. The chain couples TRBV15 to TRBJ1-2, with a tentative D call TRBD1 (5 bases). Germline V gene lookup returns CDR1 LNHNV and CDR2 YYDKDF (reference sequence). Deletions cut 0 bases from V and 4 bases from J, with 12 bases between. This CDR3 has 15 amino acids. The CDR3 DNA reads as TGTGCCACCAGCAGAGATACTCAGGGAACCTATGGCTACACCTTC. Its protein product is CATSRDTQGTYGYTF. Based on the CDR3 plus reference TRBV15 and TRBJ1-2, the full variable domain is DAMVIQNPRYQVTQFGKPVTLSCSQTLNHNVMYWYQQKSSQAPKLLFHYYDKDFNNEADTPDNFQSRRPNTSFCFLDIRSPGLGDTAMYLCATSRDTQGTYGYTFGSGTRLTVV.

The sample holds a few counts of this clonotype. The chain carries TRBV20-1 and TRBJ2-7; 9 bases match TRBD1. The V and J ends lost 5 bases and 0 bases, in that order; junction bases with no gene match: 5. The germline gives CDR1 DFQATT, CDR2 SNEGSKA (reference sequence). There are 14 residues in the CDR3. CDR3 amino acids: CSAPGQGNSYEQYF. The CDR3 nucleotides are TGCAGTGCTCCGGGACAGGGAAACTCCTACGAGCAGTACTTC.

This clonotype was recorded many times. This chain joins TRBV25-1 and TRBJ1-2; possible D gene TRBD1, 6 bases. Trimming pared 3 bases from V and 3 bases from J, leaving 14 bases between. The CDR3 is made up of 15 amino acids. Germline V gene data show CDR1 as MGHDK and CDR2 as SYGVNS. This chain's CDR3 is CASSDISGAHYGYTF. DNA for the CDR3: TGTGCCAGCAGTGATATATCAGGGGCTCACTATGGCTACACCTTC.

This clonotype was picked up many times. The chain employs TRBV7-9 and TRBJ1-2, with D possibly matching TRBD1 (6 bases). V lost 7 bases and J 3 bases, leaving 15 bases between the germline ends. CDR3 length: 14 amino acids. Germline CDR1 reads SEHNR; CDR2 reads FQNEAQ (reference sequence). CDR3 sequence: CASIQGNSDYGYTF. As DNA, the CDR3 is TGTGCCAGCATCCAGGGGAATTCCGACTATGGCTACACCTTC.

This clonotype was counted only a few times. This chain connects TRBV20-1 to TRBJ2-7, with TRBD2 identical over 8 bases. Germline values: CDR1 DFQATT, CDR2 SNEGSKA (reference sequence). The CDR3 runs to 13 residues. J was trimmed by 6 bases and V by 4 bases; bases with no gene match: 8. The CDR3 loop is CSAKKGLVAEQYF. Here the CDR3 DNA reads TGCAGTGCTAAAAAGGGACTAGTTGCCGAGCAGTACTTC.

About this clonotype: This may be a read error: a much more frequent sequence differs by one nucleotide. V gene TRBV10-2 combines with J gene TRBJ1-5; no clear D. The CDR3 has 15 residues. V was cut by 0 bases and J by 3 bases, with 9 bases left in between. The V gene's germline CDR1 is WSHSY and CDR2 SAAADI. CDR3 amino acids: CASSESGSDNQPQHF. The CDR3 DNA is TGCGCCAGCAGTGAGTCGGGGTCGGACAATCAGCCCCAGCATTTT.

The chain couples TRBV20-1 to TRBJ1-5; 7 nucleotides line up with TRBD1. The ends lost 0 bases at V and 3 bases at J; junction bases unmatched: 5. This CDR3 spans 15 amino acids. Germline-derived CDR1 and CDR2 are DFQATT and SNEGSKA (reference sequence). The CDR3 reads CSARDGTVFNQPQHF. As DNA, the CDR3 is TGCAGTGCTAGAGACGGGACAGTATTCAATCAGCCCCAGCATTTT.

This clonotype was detected a few times. The CDR3 DNA reads as TGTGCCAGTAGTGCACCCCACCAGGGGGCCTATGGCTACACCTTC. It translates to CASSAPHQGAYGYTF. This chain links TRBV19 with TRBJ1-2; 8 positions agree with TRBD1. Per the germline V gene, CDR1 is LNHDA and CDR2 is SQIVND (reference sequence). V shed 5 bases and J 4 bases; nucleotides not matched to a gene: 9. CDR3 length equals 15 residues.

The chain employs TRBV2 and TRBJ2-7, with 7 bases matching TRBD1. The CDR3 is 13 amino acids. V was pared by 6 bases and J by 2 bases, with 4 bases of the junction left unmatched. CDR1 SNHLY and CDR2 FYNNEI come from the germline V gene. CDR3 coding DNA: TGTGCCAGCAGAGGACAGGCCACCTACGAGCAGTACTTC. This sequence encodes CASRGQATYEQYF. The entire variable domain, with the rest obtained from reference TRBV2 and TRBJ2-7, is as follows: EPEVTQTPSHQVTQMGQEVILRCVPISNHLYFYWYRQILGQKVEFLVSFYNNEISEKSEIFDDQFSVERPDGSNFTLKIRSTKLEDSAMYFCASRGQATYEQYFGPGTRLTVT.

The chain couples TRBV7-2 to TRBJ2-5, with TRBD1 identical over 9 bases. Per germline, CDR1 SGHTA and CDR2 FQGNSA. V gave up 5 bases and J gave up 4 bases; unmatched junction bases: 17. The CDR3 has 18 residues. CDR3 DNA: TGTGCCAGCAGCCGACCCGGGACAGGGAGCCTCCAGGTAGAGACCCAGTACTTC. This translates into CASSRPGTGSLQVETQYF. The variable domain in full, completed from reference TRBV7-2 and TRBJ2-5, reads GAGVSQSPSNKVTEKGKDVELRCDPISGHTALYWYRQSLGQGLEFLIYFQGNSAPDKSGLPSDRFSAERTGGSVSTLTIQRTQQEDSAVYLCASSRPGTGSLQVETQYFGPGTRLLVL.

The chain joins TRBV10-3 to TRBJ1-4; D might be TRBD1 (6 bases). Trimming took off 10 bases at V and 12 bases at J, with 21 bases between the two ends. The CDR3 loop spans 13 amino acids. From germline, CDR1 is ENHRY and CDR2 SYGVKD. The CDR3 nucleotides are TGTGCCACCACAGGGACGGGGGACTCGGAACTGTTTTTT. As protein: CATTGTGDSELFF.

On this clonotype itself: A read error is possible here, since a much larger clone lies one base away. The conserved final phenylalanine or tryptophan is absent from the CDR3, which likely points to a read error. The genes are TRBV7-9 and TRBJ1-2; D call uncertain. The CDR3 sequence is 13 residues long. Looked up from germline, CDR1 is SEHNR and CDR2 is FQNEAQ (reference sequence). Trimming removed 3 bases at V and 4 bases at J, with 9 bases between. The CDR3 nucleotides read TGTGCCAGCAGCTTGGTCACTGCCTATGGCTACACCCTC. Translation gives CASSLVTAYGYTL.

This clonotype has ten or more counts. This sequence joins TRBV29-1 and TRBJ2-7, with D maybe TRBD1 (6 bases). V was clipped by 4 bases and J by 2 bases, with 9 bases between them. From germline, CDR1 is SQVTM and CDR2 ANQGSEA. The CDR3 consists of 12 residues. Written as DNA, the CDR3 is TGCAGCGTTGGGGACACTCCCTACGAGCAGTACTTC. Its protein product is CSVGDTPYEQYF.

This clonotype came up a few times. CDR3 DNA sequence: TGTGCCAGCAGTTTCGTCGTAATGAACACTGAAGCTTTCTTT. As protein: CASSFVVMNTEAFF. J is TRBJ1-1 and V is TRBV12-3 or TRBV12-4, with unresolved D. Deletions cut 3 bases from V and 0 bases from J, with 8 bases between. This CDR3 contains 14 residues.

V usage is TRBV5-5 and J usage is TRBJ2-6, with D possibly matching TRBD2 (6 bases). This CDR3 spans 17 amino acids. Germline-derived CDR1 and CDR2 are SGHKS and YYEKEE (reference sequence). With 4 bases removed from V and 0 bases from J, the gap between germline ends came to 14 bases. DNA of the CDR3: TGTGCCAGCAGCCGCGGACTATTTCTCTCTGGGGCCAACGTCCTGACTTTC. Translation: CASSRGLFLSGANVLTF.

The rearrangement links TRBV29-1 to TRBJ2-7; either TRBD1 or TRBD2 may supply D (6 bases each). Germline V gives CDR1 SQVTM, CDR2 ANQGSEA. This CDR3 is built from 17 residues. Written as DNA, the CDR3 is TGCAGTGCACGGGCCTTGTCCGGGGGCGGTTTCTTCCACGAGCAGTACTTC. This sequence encodes CSARALSGGGFFHEQYF.

This clonotype has a count of ten or more. V is TRBV2 and J is TRBJ1-1, with TRBD1 identical over 7 bases. Germline lookup yields CDR1 SNHLY and CDR2 FYNNEI. V was pared by 7 bases and J by 11 bases, with 13 bases of the junction left unmatched. The CDR3 length is 13 residues. The CDR3 region has the DNA TGTGCCAGCACCCGAGACAGGGTGCTTGGCGCTTTCTTT. Its translation is CASTRDRVLGAFF.

The chain recombines TRBV7-4 with TRBJ2-1; 8 nucleotides agree with TRBD2. The length of the CDR3 is 15 residues. From germline, CDR1 is SGHVT and CDR2 SQSDAQ. The ends lost 2 bases at V and 3 bases at J; junction bases unmatched: 3. CDR3 sequence: CASSLLGRDYNEQFF. CDR3 DNA sequence: TGTGCCAGCAGCTTACTCGGGAGGGACTACAATGAGCAGTTCTTC.

This clonotype was observed a few times. The chain has TRBV9 and TRBJ2-2; 7 positions match TRBD2. The CDR3 is 14 residues long. Germline CDR1 is SGDLS and CDR2 is YYNGEE. The J segment lost 7 bases and the V segment lost 0 bases, leaving 3 bases of the junction unmatched. The CDR3 DNA reads TGTGCCAGCAGCGTAGCCGGGGGGAACGGGGAGCTGTTTTTT. This gives the protein CASSVAGGNGELFF.